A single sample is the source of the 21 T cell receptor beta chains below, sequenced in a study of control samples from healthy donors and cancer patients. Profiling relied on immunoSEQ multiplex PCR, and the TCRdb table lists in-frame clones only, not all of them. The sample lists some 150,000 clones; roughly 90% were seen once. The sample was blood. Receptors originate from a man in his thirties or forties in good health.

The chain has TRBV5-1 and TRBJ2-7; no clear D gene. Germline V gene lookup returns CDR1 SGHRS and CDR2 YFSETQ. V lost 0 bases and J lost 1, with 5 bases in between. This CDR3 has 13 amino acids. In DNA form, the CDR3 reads TGCGCCAGCAGCTTGGATGGTTCCTACGAGCAGTACTTC. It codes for CASSLDGSYEQYF.

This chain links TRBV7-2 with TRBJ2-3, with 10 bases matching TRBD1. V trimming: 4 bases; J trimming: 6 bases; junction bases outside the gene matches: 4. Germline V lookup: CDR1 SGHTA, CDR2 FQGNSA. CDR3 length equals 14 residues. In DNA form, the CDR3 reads TGTGCCAGCAGCTCGGGACAGGGGAAGGATACGCAGTATTTT. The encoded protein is CASSSGQGKDTQYF.

The DNA of the CDR3 is TGCGCCAGCAGCCAAGAGTTTGGGAGCGTCGGTGAGCAGTTCTTC. It codes for CASSQEFGSVGEQFF. The chain combines TRBV4-3 with TRBJ2-1; D might be TRBD2 (5 bases). The length of the CDR3 is 15 residues. Germline V lookup: CDR1 LGHNA, CDR2 YSLEER. V lost 0 bases to trimming and J lost 9 bases, with 15 bases between them.

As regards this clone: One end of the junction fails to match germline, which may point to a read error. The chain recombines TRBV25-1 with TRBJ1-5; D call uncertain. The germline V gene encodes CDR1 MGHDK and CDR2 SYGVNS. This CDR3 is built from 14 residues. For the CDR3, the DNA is TGTGCCAGCAATGAAGGGCAGAGCAATCAGCCCCAGCATTTT. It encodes CASNEGQSNQPQHF.

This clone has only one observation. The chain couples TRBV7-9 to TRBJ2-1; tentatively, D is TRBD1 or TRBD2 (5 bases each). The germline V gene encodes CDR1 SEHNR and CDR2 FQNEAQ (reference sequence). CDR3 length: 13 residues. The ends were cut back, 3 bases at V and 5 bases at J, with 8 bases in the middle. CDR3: CASSLGTNNEQFF. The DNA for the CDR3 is TGTGCCAGCAGCTTGGGGACCAACAATGAGCAGTTCTTC.

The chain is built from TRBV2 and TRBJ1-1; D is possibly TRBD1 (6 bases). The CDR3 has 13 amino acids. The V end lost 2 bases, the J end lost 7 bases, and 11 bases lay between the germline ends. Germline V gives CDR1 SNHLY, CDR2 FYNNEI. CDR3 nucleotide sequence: TGTGCCAGCAGTGAACAACAGGGTAGTGAAGCTTTCTTT. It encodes CASSEQQGSEAFF.

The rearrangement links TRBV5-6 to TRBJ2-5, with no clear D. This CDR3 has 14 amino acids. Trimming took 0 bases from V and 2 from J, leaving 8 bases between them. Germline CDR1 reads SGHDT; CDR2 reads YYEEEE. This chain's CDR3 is CASSLGGLQETQYF. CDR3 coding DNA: TGTGCCAGCAGCTTGGGGGGTCTACAAGAGACCCAGTACTTC.

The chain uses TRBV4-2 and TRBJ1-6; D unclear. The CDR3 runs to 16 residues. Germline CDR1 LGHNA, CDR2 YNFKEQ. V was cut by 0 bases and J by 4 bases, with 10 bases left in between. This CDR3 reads CASSQDPVGYNSPLHF. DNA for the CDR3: TGTGCCAGCAGCCAAGATCCAGTCGGTTATAATTCACCCCTCCACTTT.

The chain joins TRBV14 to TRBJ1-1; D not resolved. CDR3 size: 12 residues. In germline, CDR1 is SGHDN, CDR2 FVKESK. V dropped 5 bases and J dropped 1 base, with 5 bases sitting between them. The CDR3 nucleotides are TGTGCCAGCAGCAGGTGGAACACTGAAGCTTTCTTT. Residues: CASSRWNTEAFF.

CDR3 amino acids: CASSPWGNSGTGELFF. The CDR3 DNA is TGTGCCAGCTCACCATGGGGAAACAGCGGAACCGGGGAGCTGTTTTTT. The V and J genes are TRBV18 and TRBJ2-2; D is perhaps TRBD2 (5 bases). The CDR3 sequence is 16 residues long. Germline values: CDR1 KGHSH, CDR2 LQKENI. Trimming cost V 2 bases and J 5 bases, with 15 bases left between them.

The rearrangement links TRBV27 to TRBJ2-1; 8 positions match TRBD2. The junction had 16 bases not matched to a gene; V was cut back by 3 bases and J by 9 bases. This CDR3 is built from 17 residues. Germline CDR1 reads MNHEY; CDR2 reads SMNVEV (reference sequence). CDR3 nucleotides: TGTGCCAGCAGTTTTTTAAGTAGCGGGACCAAGGGGAGTGAGCAGTTCTTC. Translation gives CASSFLSSGTKGSEQFF.

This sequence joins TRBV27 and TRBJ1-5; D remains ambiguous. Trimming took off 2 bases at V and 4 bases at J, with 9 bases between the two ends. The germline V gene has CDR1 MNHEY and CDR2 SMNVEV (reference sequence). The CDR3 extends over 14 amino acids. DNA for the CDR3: TGTGCCAGCAGTTTAATGGGGAGGAATCAGCCCCAGCATTTT. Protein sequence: CASSLMGRNQPQHF.

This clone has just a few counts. CDR3 DNA sequence: TGTGCCAGTAGTATAGACAGGGGCACAGATACGCAGTATTTT. Amino acid sequence: CASSIDRGTDTQYF. The V gene is TRBV19, the J gene TRBJ2-3, with D possibly being TRBD1 (5 bases). Looked up from germline, CDR1 is LNHDA and CDR2 is SQIVND (reference sequence). This CDR3 region has 14 residues. V was shortened by 0 bases and J by 1 base, with 5 bases between the two germline ends.

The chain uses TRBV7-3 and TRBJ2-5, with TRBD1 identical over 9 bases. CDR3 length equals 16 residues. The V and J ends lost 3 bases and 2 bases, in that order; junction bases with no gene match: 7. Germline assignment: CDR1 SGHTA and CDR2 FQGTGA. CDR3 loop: CASSLSGTGQQETQYF. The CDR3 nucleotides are TGTGCCAGCAGCTTGTCCGGGACAGGGCAGCAAGAGACCCAGTACTTC.

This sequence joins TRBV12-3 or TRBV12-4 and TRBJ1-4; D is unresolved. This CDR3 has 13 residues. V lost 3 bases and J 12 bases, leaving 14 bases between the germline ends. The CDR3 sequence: CASSFGFGVELFF. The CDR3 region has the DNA TGTGCCAGCAGTTTCGGGTTCGGGGTTGAACTGTTTTTT.

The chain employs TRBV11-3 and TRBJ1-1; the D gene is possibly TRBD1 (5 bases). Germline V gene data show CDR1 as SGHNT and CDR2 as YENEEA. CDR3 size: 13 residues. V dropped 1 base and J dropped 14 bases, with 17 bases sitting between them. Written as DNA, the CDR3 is TGTGCCAGCAGCTTAGCTTACCGACAGCCACCCTTCTTT. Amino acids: CASSLAYRQPPFF. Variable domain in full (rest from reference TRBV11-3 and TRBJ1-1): EAGVVQSPRYKIIEKKQPVAFWCNPISGHNTLYWYLQNLGQGPELLIRYENEEAVDDSQLPKDRFSAERLKGVDSTLKIQPAELGDSAVYLCASSLAYRQPPFFGQGTRLTVV.

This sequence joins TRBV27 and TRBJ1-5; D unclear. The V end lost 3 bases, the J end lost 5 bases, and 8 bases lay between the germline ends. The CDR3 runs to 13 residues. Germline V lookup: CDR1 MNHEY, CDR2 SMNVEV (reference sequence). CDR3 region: CASSFEIYQPQHF. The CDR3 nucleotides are TGTGCCAGCAGTTTTGAAATCTATCAGCCCCAGCATTTT.

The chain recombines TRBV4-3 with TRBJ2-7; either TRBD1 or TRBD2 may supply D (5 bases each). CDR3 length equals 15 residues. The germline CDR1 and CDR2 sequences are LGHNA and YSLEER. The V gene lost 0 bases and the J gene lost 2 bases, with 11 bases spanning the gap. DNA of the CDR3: TGCGCCAGCAGCCAAGATCGAGGGACCGCCTACGAGCAGTACTTC. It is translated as CASSQDRGTAYEQYF.

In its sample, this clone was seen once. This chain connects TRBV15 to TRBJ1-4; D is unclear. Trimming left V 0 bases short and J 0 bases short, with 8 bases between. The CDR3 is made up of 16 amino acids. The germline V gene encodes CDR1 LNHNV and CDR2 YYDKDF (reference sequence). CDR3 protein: CATSRDQDSTNEKLFF. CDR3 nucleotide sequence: TGTGCCACCAGCAGAGATCAGGACTCAACTAATGAAAAACTGTTTTTT.

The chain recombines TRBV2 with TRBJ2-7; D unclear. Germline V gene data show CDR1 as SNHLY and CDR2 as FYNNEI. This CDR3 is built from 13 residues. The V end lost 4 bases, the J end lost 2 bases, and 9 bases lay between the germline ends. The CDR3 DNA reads TGTGCCAGCAGTGGGGTGGGTCCCTACGAGCAGTACTTC. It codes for CASSGVGPYEQYF.

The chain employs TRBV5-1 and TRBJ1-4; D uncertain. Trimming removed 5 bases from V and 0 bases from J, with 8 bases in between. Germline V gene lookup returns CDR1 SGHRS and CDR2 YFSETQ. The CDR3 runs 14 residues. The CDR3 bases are TGCGCCAGCAGAAGGGTGTCAACTAATGAAAAACTGTTTTTT. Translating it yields CASRRVSTNEKLFF.